The rows below give T cell receptor beta chains drawn from one sample of a study of CD8 T cells in Susac syndrome. In TCRdb, the immunoSEQ multiplex PCR reads were re-called with MiXCR into one record per CDR3 protein. There are about 300,000 distinct CDR3 sequences in the sample; approximately 84% occur only once, and 0.11% lies in the top ten. Sequencing input: CD8+ T cells from PBMCs. These receptors originate from a human donor with multiple sclerosis. The CDR3 runs from the conserved cysteine through the conserved F or W. The D gene is left open where the match is weak. Some rows mark clone size as missing; the rest say once, few, many or name a class of expanded clone.

abundance	d_gene	v_gene	j_gene	CDR3nt	CDR3aa
once	.	TRBV27	TRBJ2-5	TGTGCCAGCAGTTTTACCCCCGAGGGCGAGACCCAGTACTTC	CASSFTPEGETQYF
.	.	TRBV27	TRBJ1-5	TGTGCCAGCAATGAGGGTTGGAGCAATCAGCCCCAGCATTTT	CASNEGWSNQPQHF
.	TRBD1	TRBV29-1	TRBJ2-5	TGCAGCGTCCCCCCCTCCGGGACAGAGGAAGATACCCAGTACTTC	CSVPPSGTEEDTQYF
.	.	TRBV10-3	TRBJ1-2	TGTGCCATCAGTGAGACGGAGGTTCAAGGCTACACCTTC	CAISETEVQGYTF
.	TRBD2	TRBV20-1	TRBJ2-7	TGCAGTGCTAGAGAACTAGCGGGAGAGTCCTACGAGCAGTACTTC	CSARELAGESYEQYF
.	TRBD2	TRBV5-1	TRBJ2-1	TGCGCCAGCAGGCTAGCGGGAATTGGGAATGAGCAGTTCTTC	CASRLAGIGNEQFF
.	.	TRBV30	TRBJ1-1	TGTGCCTGGAGTCCAGGGAGCACTGAAGCTTTCTTT	CAWSPGSTEAFF
.	TRBD2	TRBV7-9	TRBJ2-7	TGTGCCAGCAGCTCGGGACTAGTGAGCGAGCAGTACTTC	CASSSGLVSEQYF
.	.	TRBV12-3/TRBV12-4	TRBJ1-1	TGTGCCAGCAGATCCGCGCGAACTGAAGCTTTCTTT	CASRSARTEAFF
.	TRBD1	TRBV10-3	TRBJ2-7	TGTGCCATCAGTGAGTCATTAGGGGGCCAAACCTACGAGCAGTACTTC	CAISESLGGQTYEQYF
.	.	TRBV6-1	TRBJ2-7	TGTGCCAGCCCCGGGGCCTCCTACGAGCAGTACTTC	CASPGASYEQYF
.	.	TRBV27	TRBJ1-2	TGTGCCAGCAGCAAACCAGGGTTCTATGGCTACACCTTC	CASSKPGFYGYTF
.	.	TRBV12-3/TRBV12-4	TRBJ2-3	TGTGCCAGCAGTTTTTTGGACAGTTCCACAGATACGCAGTATTTT	CASSFLDSSTDTQYF
.	.	TRBV9	TRBJ2-4	TGTGCCAGCAGCGGGAGTACGAACATTCAGTACTTC	CASSGSTNIQYF
.	TRBD2	TRBV7-8	TRBJ2-3	TGTGCCAGCAGCATTCTACTAGCGGGAGGGCCGCTCTCCACAGATACGCAGTATTTT	CASSILLAGGPLSTDTQYF
.	.	TRBV7-2	TRBJ1-3	TGTGCCAGCAGCTCGACCCACAGGGAGGACACCATATATTTT	CASSSTHREDTIYF
.	.	TRBV7-3	TRBJ2-3	TGTGCCAGCAGCTTATTCGGGGGCGCAGATACGCAGTATTTT	CASSLFGGADTQYF
few	.	TRBV10-3	TRBJ2-7	TGTGCCATCAGGACCGGGGGCGGGAAGTCGTACGAGCAGTACTTC	CAIRTGGGKSYEQYF